This TCR beta chain was found in a study of OX40 agonist ivuxolimab in advanced cancers. The study in broad terms: Ivuxolimab, which targeted the costimulatory receptor OX40 (CD134), was an agonistic, fully human IgG2 monoclonal antibody. Intravenous ivuxolimab was administered to patients every 2 weeks at six dose levels: 0.01, 0.1, 0.3, 1.5, 3 and 10 mg/kg. Among the roughly 50 dose-escalation patients, approximately 20 had hepatocellular carcinoma, approximately 15 melanoma, 9 renal cell carcinoma and 9 head and neck cancer. A male proportion of nearly 85% and a mean age of 60 years, ranging from 23 to 79, were recorded for the dose-escalation cohort. Prior anti-PD-1, anti-PD-L1 or anti-CTLA-4 therapy was permitted, and checkpoint inhibitors had been received by around 40% of dose-escalation patients. Partial responses occurred in three dose-escalation patients: two with cutaneous melanoma and one with hepatocellular carcinoma. The purpose of peripheral TCRbeta sequencing was to test whether ivuxolimab changed TCR sequence diversity and led to clonal T-cell expansion. The paper covers the monotherapy dose-escalation part of the phase I ivuxolimab trial, which included N ≈ 50 patients.

The V and J ends are trimmed by 4 bases and 1 base, leaving 15 bases between them. The germline V gene encodes CDR1 SGHNT and CDR2 YYREEE (reference sequence). The CDR3 sequence holds 16 residues, the cysteine and phenylalanine included. This entry keeps only the CDR3 DNA: 48 bases, framed from base 1. For sequencing of the TCRbeta CDR3 region, genomic DNA was extracted from the sorted cells. The immunoSEQ Assay was used to sequence the TCRbeta CDR3 regions. Entries here come from immuneACCESS through TCRdb and include only in-frame sequences with V and J called. Some clones fail to appear in such tables; in the studies checked, an unresolved V gene covers under half of the shortfall, and the cause of the remainder is unknown. The sample includes more than 50,000 clones, with about 83% observed a single time. Of the sample, roughly 27% falls within the top ten clones. Overall study results and their limits: Low levels of normalized T-cell clonal expansion were also shown by some nonresponding patients. Partial responders in the 0.1-3.0 mg/kg groups had among the lowest normalized peripheral clonal expansion, especially among CD8+ T cells. After ivuxolimab, more expanded clones were found on average in CD8+ T cells than in CD4+ T cells. At doses of 0.1 to 3.0 mg/kg, clonal expansion of both CD4+ and CD8+ blood T cells was observed from baseline to week 6. The antigen specificity of the peripheral T cells that underwent clonal expansion was not determined.

This clone occurred once. This receptor's antigen is unknown. One base away there is no much larger clone; base qualities are not given. Patients with a history of autoimmune disease or receiving systemic immunosuppression were excluded from the trial. Peripheral blood for TCR sequencing was drawn from every dose cohort at baseline, at cycle 4 day 1 and at cycle 7 day 1. The samples were taken from a phase I, first-in-human, multicenter, open-label dose-escalation trial of ivuxolimab. The trial enrolled adults with locally advanced or metastatic head and neck squamous cell, hepatocellular, melanoma or renal cell carcinoma. Before TCR sequencing, CD4+ T cells and CD8+ T cells from peripheral blood were sorted into separate populations.

This clonotype was sampled from an adult with an advanced solid tumor such as melanoma, head and neck, liver or kidney cancer. The chain was built from TRBV5-4 and TRBJ2-4, with TRBD2 tentatively as D gene (7 bases match). This specimen consisted of CD4+ or CD8+ T cells sorted from blood, obtained in a trial of the OX40 agonist ivuxolimab. The CDR3 protein sequence reads: CASSEGGEAAKNIQYF. DNA sequence: TGTGCCAGCAGCGAGGGGGGGGAGGCGGCCAAAAACATTCAGTACTTC.